These 2 T cell receptor beta chains originate from one sample sequenced in a study of shared clonotypes between healthy human individuals. TCRdb keeps only in-frame clones here, not all; method: immunoSEQ multiplex PCR. The data contain about 1.5 million clones, approximately 98% of them singletons. Sequenced sample: naive CD4+ T cells sorted from blood. Subset in this sample: CD45RA+ positively selected. All receptors derive from a man aged 30 to 39 in good health.

The chain couples TRBV5-1 to TRBJ2-7, with 11 bases lining up with TRBD1. Germline loops: CDR1 SGHRS, CDR2 YFSETQ. The CDR3 runs to 14 residues. V gave up 3 bases and J gave up 7 bases; unmatched junction bases: 6. As DNA, the CDR3 is TGCGCCAGCAGCTGGGGGACAGGGGGACGGGAGCAGTACTTC. This encodes CASSWGTGGREQYF.

This sequence joins TRBV19 and TRBJ2-2, with TRBD1 matching 7 bases. This CDR3 contains 16 residues. The V gene's germline CDR1 is LNHDA and CDR2 SQIVND (reference sequence). J gave up 2 bases and V 5 bases, and 8 bases lay outside the gene matches. The CDR3, as DNA: TGTGCCAGTAGTCAAAGGACAGGTAGAAACACCGGGGAGCTGTTTTTT. Residues: CASSQRTGRNTGELFF.